Below, 18 T cell receptor beta chains from the same sample are listed, as sequenced in a study of T cells in Graves' hyperthyroidism and ophthalmopathy. The source material, RNA transcripts, was used to amplify TCR beta CDR3 regions. TCR CDR3 regions were first amplified by RT-PCR with HTBI primers. In TCRdb, the multiplex PCR reads were re-called with MiXCR into one record per CDR3 protein. The sample shows around 530,000 distinct CDR3 sequences, over 15% of them seen only once. Sequencing was performed on blood. The receptor source for this set is a woman aged 18 to 35 with Graves' ophthalmopathy.

CDR3 region: CASSYSRQGAVFDTGELFF. Here the CDR3 DNA reads TGTGCCAGCAGTTACTCTCGACAGGGTGCAGTTTTTGACACCGGGGAGCTGTTTTTT. J is TRBJ2-2 and V is TRBV6-5; 7 nucleotides agree with TRBD1. Germline CDR1 and CDR2: MNHEY and SVGAGI. Trimming took 0 bases from V and 3 from J; bases not matched to a gene: 13. CDR3 length: 19 amino acids.

V usage is TRBV7-9 and J usage is TRBJ1-1; D gene unclear. The V gene lost 2 bases and the J gene lost 6 bases, with 13 bases spanning the gap. In germline, CDR1 is SEHNR, CDR2 FQNEAQ (reference sequence). The CDR3 loop spans 14 amino acids. The DNA for the CDR3 is TGTGCCAGCAGCTTAAGTGCTACGGGCCCTGAAGCTTTCTTT. Translated, it gives CASSLSATGPEAFF.

The chain has TRBV7-9 and TRBJ2-7; D is uncertain. The CDR3 length is 12 residues. Trimming cost V 5 bases and J 4 bases, with 9 bases left between them. Germline V gives CDR1 SEHNR, CDR2 FQNEAQ (reference sequence). The CDR3 bases are TGTGCCAGCAGCCCTATTACTTACGAGCAGTACTTC. It translates to CASSPITYEQYF.

The sample holds many counts of this clonotype. The chain carries TRBV3-1 and TRBJ1-1; 8 nucleotides match TRBD1. Germline values: CDR1 LGHDT, CDR2 YNNKEL (reference sequence). After removal of 3 bases from V and 7 bases from J, the junction contained 10 bases not matched to a gene. The CDR3 sequence is 15 residues long. This CDR3 is CASSQGQAGKIEAFF. For the CDR3, the DNA is TGTGCCAGCAGCCAGGGACAGGCCGGGAAGATTGAAGCTTTCTTT. The whole variable domain, filled in from reference TRBV3-1 and TRBJ1-1, reads DTAVSQTPKYLVTQMGNDKSIKCEQNLGHDTMYWYKQDSKKFLKIMFSYNNKELIINETVPNRFSPKSPDKAHLNLHINSLELGDSAVYFCASSQGQAGKIEAFFGQGTRLTVV.

As for this clonotype: A much larger clone sits a single nucleotide away, making a read error possible. The gene calls are TRBV6-1 and TRBJ1-4; TRBD1 matches 8 bases. Per germline, CDR1 MNHNS and CDR2 SASEGT. CDR3 length: 16 residues. The CDR3 nucleotides read TGTGGCAGCAGTGGATTCTCAGGGGGCGCGGAAGAAAAACTGTTTTTT. Translation: CGSSGFSGGAEEKLFF.

There are a few counts of this clonotype. The chain couples TRBV19 to TRBJ1-6; unclear D gene. Germline CDR1 is LNHDA and CDR2 is SQIVND (reference sequence). With 2 bases removed from V and 7 bases from J, the gap between germline ends came to 6 bases. The CDR3 sequence is 13 residues long. DNA of the CDR3: TGTGCCAGTAGTATAAAGCAGAATTCACCCCTCCACTTT. Its translation: CASSIKQNSPLHF.

This clonotype was found many times. The V gene is TRBV20-1, the J gene TRBJ2-1; TRBD1 agrees at 11 bases. V was clipped by 5 bases and J by 10 bases; unmatched bases: 7. CDR1 and CDR2 from the germline V gene are DFQATT and SNEGSKA (reference sequence). The CDR3 covers 13 residues. The DNA for the CDR3 is TGCAGTGCTCTTCGGACAGGGGGCGGCGAGCAGTTCTTC. Translated, it gives CSALRTGGGEQFF.

The chain combines TRBV7-2 with TRBJ2-2; tentatively, D is TRBD1 (5 bases). Trimming took off 2 bases at V and 1 base at J, with 17 bases between the two ends. The CDR3 sequence is 18 residues long. Germline CDR1 is SGHTA and CDR2 is FQGNSA. The CDR3 protein is CASSLNPGWTKNTGELFF. CDR3 nucleotides: TGTGCCAGCAGCTTAAATCCTGGATGGACAAAGAACACCGGGGAGCTGTTTTTT.

This clonotype has at least ten counts. This sequence joins TRBV4-1 and TRBJ1-1; a weak D match, TRBD1 (5 bases). This CDR3 comprises 14 residues. Germline CDR1 is MGHRA and CDR2 is YSYEKL. V lost 0 bases and J lost 3, with 8 bases in between. CDR3 region: CASSQDPTDTEAFF. The CDR3 bases are TGCGCCAGCAGCCAAGATCCGACAGACACTGAAGCTTTCTTT.

This clonotype came up many times. The rearrangement joins TRBV27 to TRBJ2-5, with TRBD2 as a possible D gene (6 bases). The ends were cut back, 6 bases at V and 4 bases at J, with 15 bases in the middle. Germline CDR1 and CDR2: MNHEY and SMNVEV (reference sequence). The CDR3 has 14 residues. The CDR3 reads CASRHGGGTETQYF. DNA of the CDR3: TGTGCCAGCAGGCACGGCGGAGGGACAGAGACCCAGTACTTC.

This clonotype was found many times. This sequence joins TRBV11-2 and TRBJ2-4; D not resolved. This CDR3 comprises 16 residues. V lost 0 bases, J lost 0 bases, and 9 bases lay in between. Germline lookup yields CDR1 SGHAT and CDR2 FQNNGV. Written as DNA, the CDR3 is TGTGCCAGCAGCTTAGAAGGCTGGAAAGCCAAAAACATTCAGTACTTC. Amino acids: CASSLEGWKAKNIQYF. The whole variable domain, remainder taken from reference TRBV11-2 and TRBJ2-4, is EAGVAQSPRYKIIEKRQSVAFWCNPISGHATLYWYQQILGQGPKLLIQFQNNGVVDDSQLPKDRFSAERLKGVDSTLKIQPAKLEDSAVYLCASSLEGWKAKNIQYFGAGTRLSVL.

A note on this clonotype: A much larger clone lies a single base off, so this may be a read error. The chain employs TRBV24-1 and TRBJ2-3, with a possible D match to TRBD1 (5 bases). CDR1 KGHDR and CDR2 SFDVKD come from the germline V gene. The CDR3 has 16 amino acids. The ends were cut back, 1 base at V and 4 bases at J, with 14 bases in the middle. The CDR3 region is CATSDFGRDGADTQYF. In DNA form, the CDR3 reads TGTGCCACCAGTGATTTCGGCAGGGATGGCGCAGATACGCAGTATTTT.

This clonotype was detected many times. This chain links TRBV7-3 with TRBJ2-3, with D perhaps TRBD1 or TRBD2 (5 bases each). Germline V gene data show CDR1 as SGHTA and CDR2 as FQGTGA. Deletions cut 5 bases from V and 6 bases from J, with 15 bases between. This CDR3 is built from 14 residues. The CDR3 loop is CASSLHGTGDTQYF. The CDR3 DNA is TGTGCCAGCAGCCTACACGGGACGGGGGATACGCAGTATTTT.

This clonotype was detected many times. The CDR3 sequence: CASSLAGAAGGTDTQYF. CDR3 sequence (DNA): TGCGCCAGCAGCTTGGCCGGGGCAGCCGGCGGTACAGATACGCAGTATTTT. The chain is built from TRBV5-1 and TRBJ2-3, with D perhaps assigned TRBD1 or TRBD2 (5 bases each). V was cut by 0 bases and J by 3 bases, with 17 bases left in between. Germline CDR1 and CDR2: SGHRS and YFSETQ. The length of the CDR3 is 17 residues.

This clonotype showed up many times. The chain has TRBV30 and TRBJ2-7, with D uncertain. Trimming shortened V by 4 bases and J by 0 bases, and 7 bases separated the two germline ends. Germline V gene lookup returns CDR1 GTSNPN and CDR2 SVGIG (reference sequence). The CDR3 runs to 12 residues. CDR3 coding DNA: TGTGCCTGGACGACGGGCTCCTACGAGCAGTACTTC. This encodes CAWTTGSYEQYF.

A few counts support this clonotype. A much bigger clone sits one base away, suggesting this may be a read error. This chain connects TRBV30 to TRBJ1-3, with D maybe TRBD1 (6 bases). This CDR3 has 14 amino acids. From germline, CDR1 is GTSNPN and CDR2 SVGIG (reference sequence). CDR3 sequence (DNA): TGTGCCTGGAGTGGGACAGCCTCTGGAAACACCATACATTTT. It translates to CAWSGTASGNTIHF.

The chain combines TRBV4-1 with TRBJ2-7, with 9 nucleotides matching TRBD1. Trimming removed 3 bases from V and 5 bases from J; junction bases left unmatched: 8. From germline, CDR1 is MGHRA and CDR2 YSYEKL. This CDR3 spans 15 amino acids. The CDR3 DNA is TGCGCCAGCAGCCAGAGGACAGGGGAGTTCCACGAGCAGTACTTC. Protein: CASSQRTGEFHEQYF.

With respect to this clonotype: At one of its ends the junction is not consistent with the germline gene, which may arise from a read error. The chain combines TRBV28 with TRBJ1-6; 10 nucleotides agree with TRBD1. Germline V lookup: CDR1 MDHEN, CDR2 SYDVKM. The CDR3 is made up of 15 amino acids. The CDR3 DNA reads TGTGCCAGCGGGTGGGTCGACAGGGGGCTTTCACCCCACCACTTT. Protein sequence: CASGWVDRGLSPHHF.